The rows below give T cell receptor beta chains drawn from one sample of a study of T cells after yellow fever vaccination. MiXCR was run by TCRdb on the 5' RACE reads, yielding one entry per CDR3 protein. This table has 14,000 or so distinct CDR3 sequences, roughly 7.2% appearing once. The sample in question was PBMCs, either bulk or a sorted T-cell subset (CD4+, CD8+, memory, or dextramer-sorted; not recorded which), obtained on the day of the yellow fever booster vaccination. All receptors derive from a man aged 18 to 29 who received the YFV17D yellow fever vaccine. Each CDR3 is given without its conserved first and last residue. Fields, in order: J gene, CDR3 length, V gene, CDR3 protein.

TRBJ1-2 14 TRBV4-2 ASSQNPGAGSRGYT
TRBJ2-7 15 TRBV6-5 ASSHRRVSGLIYEQY
TRBJ1-2 13 TRBV20-1 SAPDRDSLSYGYT
TRBJ2-2 12 TRBV18 ASSPYVLSGELF
TRBJ2-1 13 TRBV9 ASSPWTAVHNEQF
TRBJ2-2 13 TRBV19 ASRRGQGETGELF
TRBJ2-1 13 TRBV7-2 ASSLVEWGRNEQF
TRBJ2-5 14 TRBV7-3 ASSLGTSGGRETQY
TRBJ2-7 14 TRBV27 ASSAGQGALAYEQY
TRBJ2-1 11 TRBV25-1 ASARTSVNEQF
TRBJ2-7 10 TRBV20-1 SAKGRVDEQY
TRBJ1-3 14 TRBV6-6 ASSYPRTDSGNTIY
TRBJ1-4 11 TRBV7-2 ASKKGAYEKLF
TRBJ2-4 14 TRBV5-1 ASSLAPGLAKNIQY
TRBJ2-5 14 TRBV4-2 ASSQMRGGLGETQY
TRBJ1-5 12 TRBV3-1 ASSQAGSNQPQH
TRBJ1-2 10 TRBV3-1 ASSPTDRGYT
TRBJ1-2 12 TRBV7-8 ASSAGLRLGGYT
TRBJ2-2 12 TRBV4-3 ASSLTVNTGELF
TRBJ2-1 12 TRBV5-5 ASRPGTGLNEQF
TRBJ2-5 15 TRBV18 ASSRGTSGSSEETQY
TRBJ1-1 11 TRBV11-2 ASSLGGVTEAF
TRBJ1-4 12 TRBV2 ASSERERNEKLF
TRBJ2-1 13 TRBV9 ASSVRGEGYNEQF
TRBJ1-4 14 TRBV10-2 ASSAVGGRGGEKLF
TRBJ2-3 9 TRBV7-8 ASSFGDTQY
TRBJ1-1 12 TRBV7-2 ASSTDRYITEAF
TRBJ2-1 14 TRBV6-2/TRBV6-3 ASSPLRDRVDNEQF